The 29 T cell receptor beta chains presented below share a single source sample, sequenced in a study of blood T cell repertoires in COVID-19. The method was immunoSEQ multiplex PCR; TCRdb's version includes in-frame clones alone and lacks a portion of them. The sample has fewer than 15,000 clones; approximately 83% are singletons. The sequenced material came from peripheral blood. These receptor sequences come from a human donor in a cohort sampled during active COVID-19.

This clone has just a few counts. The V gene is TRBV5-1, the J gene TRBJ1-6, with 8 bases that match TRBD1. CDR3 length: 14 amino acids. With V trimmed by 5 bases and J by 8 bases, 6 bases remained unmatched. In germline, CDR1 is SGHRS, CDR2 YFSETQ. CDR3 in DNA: TGCGCCAGCAGGTTACAGGGGGTTGATTCACCCCTCCACTTT. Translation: CASRLQGVDSPLHF. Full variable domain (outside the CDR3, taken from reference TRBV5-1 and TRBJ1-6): KAGVTQTPRYLIKTRGQQVTLSCSPISGHRSVSWYQQTPGQGLQFLFEYFSETQRNKGNFPGRFSGRQFSNSRSEMNVSTLELGDSALYLCASRLQGVDSPLHFGNGTRLTVT.

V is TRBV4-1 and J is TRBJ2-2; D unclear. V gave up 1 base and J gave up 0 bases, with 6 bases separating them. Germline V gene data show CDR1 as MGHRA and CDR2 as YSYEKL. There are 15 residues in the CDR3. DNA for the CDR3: TGCGCCAGCAGCCAAGGACAAACGAACACCGGGGAGCTGTTTTTT. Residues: CASSQGQTNTGELFF.

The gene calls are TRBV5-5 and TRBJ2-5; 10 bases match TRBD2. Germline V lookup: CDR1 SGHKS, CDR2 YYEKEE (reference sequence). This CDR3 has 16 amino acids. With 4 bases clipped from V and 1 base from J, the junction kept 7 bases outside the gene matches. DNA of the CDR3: TGTGCCAGCAGCGTACTAGCGGGGCAGTCCCAAGAGACCCAGTACTTC. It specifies CASSVLAGQSQETQYF.

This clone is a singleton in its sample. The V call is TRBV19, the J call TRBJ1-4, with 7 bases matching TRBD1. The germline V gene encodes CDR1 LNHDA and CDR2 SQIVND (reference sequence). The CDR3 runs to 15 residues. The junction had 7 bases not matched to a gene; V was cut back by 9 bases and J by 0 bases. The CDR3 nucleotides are TGTGCCAGCTCGGGACAGCTTGCAACTAATGAAAAACTGTTTTTT. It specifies CASSGQLATNEKLFF.

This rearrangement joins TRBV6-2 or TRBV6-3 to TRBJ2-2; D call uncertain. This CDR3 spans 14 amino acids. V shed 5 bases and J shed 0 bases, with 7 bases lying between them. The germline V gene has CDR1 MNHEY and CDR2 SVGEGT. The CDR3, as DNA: TGTGCCAGCAGTCAAATTTCGAACACCGGGGAGCTGTTTTTT. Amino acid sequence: CASSQISNTGELFF.

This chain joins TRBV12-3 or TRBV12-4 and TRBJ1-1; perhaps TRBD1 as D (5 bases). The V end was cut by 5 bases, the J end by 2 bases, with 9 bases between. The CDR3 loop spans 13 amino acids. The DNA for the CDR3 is TGTGCCAGCAGTCCTGACAGTAACACTGAAGCTTTCTTT. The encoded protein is CASSPDSNTEAFF.

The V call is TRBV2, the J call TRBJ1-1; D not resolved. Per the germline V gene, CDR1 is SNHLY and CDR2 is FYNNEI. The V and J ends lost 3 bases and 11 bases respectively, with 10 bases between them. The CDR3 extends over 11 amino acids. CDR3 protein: CASSDYTVAFF. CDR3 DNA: TGTGCCAGCAGTGATTACACAGTTGCTTTCTTT.

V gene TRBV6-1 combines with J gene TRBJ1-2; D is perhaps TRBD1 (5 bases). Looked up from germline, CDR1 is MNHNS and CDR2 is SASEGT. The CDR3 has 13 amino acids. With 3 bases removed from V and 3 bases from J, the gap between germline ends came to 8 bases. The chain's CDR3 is CASSDGAHYGYTF. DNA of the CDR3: TGTGCCAGCAGTGATGGGGCCCACTATGGCTACACCTTC.

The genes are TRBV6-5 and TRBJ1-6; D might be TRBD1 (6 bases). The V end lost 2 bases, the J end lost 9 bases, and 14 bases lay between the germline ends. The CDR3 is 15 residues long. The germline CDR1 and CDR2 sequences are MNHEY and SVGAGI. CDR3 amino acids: CASSYSGGPGSPLHF. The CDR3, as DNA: TGTGCCAGCAGTTACAGCGGGGGGCCGGGTTCACCCCTCCACTTT.

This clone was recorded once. This CDR3 is CASSLYRDSSGNTIYF. The CDR3 bases are TGTGCCAGCAGCTTGTACAGGGATTCCTCTGGAAACACCATATATTTT. This chain joins TRBV13 and TRBJ1-3; maybe TRBD1 (6 bases). The germline CDR1 and CDR2 sequences are PRHDT and FYEKMQ (reference sequence). CDR3 length equals 16 residues. V gave up 3 bases and J gave up 0 bases, with 12 bases separating them.

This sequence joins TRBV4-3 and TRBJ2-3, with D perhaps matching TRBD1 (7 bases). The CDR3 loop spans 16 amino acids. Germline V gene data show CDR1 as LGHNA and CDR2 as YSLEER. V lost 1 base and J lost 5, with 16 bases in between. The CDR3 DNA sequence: TGCGCCAGCAGCCAAGCGGGGGCAGGGGGGATAGATACGCAGTATTTT. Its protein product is CASSQAGAGGIDTQYF.

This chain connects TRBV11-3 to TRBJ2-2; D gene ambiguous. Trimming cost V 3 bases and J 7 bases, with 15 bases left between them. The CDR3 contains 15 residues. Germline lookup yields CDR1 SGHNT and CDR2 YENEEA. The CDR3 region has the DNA TGTGCCAGCAGCTTGGATACAGAAACAAGCGGGGAGCTGTTTTTT. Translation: CASSLDTETSGELFF.

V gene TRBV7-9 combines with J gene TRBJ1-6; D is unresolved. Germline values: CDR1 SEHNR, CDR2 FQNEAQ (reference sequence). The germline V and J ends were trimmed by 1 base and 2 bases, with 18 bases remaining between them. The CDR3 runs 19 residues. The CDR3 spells CASSLVRATRSPYNSPLHF. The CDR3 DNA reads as TGTGCCAGCAGCTTAGTGCGGGCGACTAGGTCCCCCTATAATTCACCCCTCCACTTT.

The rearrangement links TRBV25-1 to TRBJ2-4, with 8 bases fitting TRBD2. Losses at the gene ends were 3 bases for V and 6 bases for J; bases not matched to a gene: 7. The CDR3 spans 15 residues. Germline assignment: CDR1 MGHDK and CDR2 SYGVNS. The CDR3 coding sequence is TGTGCCAGCAGTGACCCCATCCGGGGGGGAAACATTCAGTACTTC. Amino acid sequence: CASSDPIRGGNIQYF. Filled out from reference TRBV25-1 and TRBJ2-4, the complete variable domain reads EADIYQTPRYLVIGTGKKITLECSQTMGHDKMYWYQQDPGMELHLIHYSYGVNSTEKGDLSSESTVSRIRTEHFPLTLESARPSHTSQYLCASSDPIRGGNIQYFGAGTRLSVL.

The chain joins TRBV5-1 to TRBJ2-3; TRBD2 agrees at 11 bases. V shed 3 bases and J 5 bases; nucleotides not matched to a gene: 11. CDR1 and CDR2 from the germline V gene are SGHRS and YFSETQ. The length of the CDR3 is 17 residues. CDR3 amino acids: CASSYISGGAGGDTQYF. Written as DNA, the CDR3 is TGCGCCAGCAGCTACATTAGCGGGGGGGCCGGAGGAGATACGCAGTATTTT. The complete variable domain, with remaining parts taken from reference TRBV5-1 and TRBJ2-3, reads KAGVTQTPRYLIKTRGQQVTLSCSPISGHRSVSWYQQTPGQGLQFLFEYFSETQRNKGNFPGRFSGRQFSNSRSEMNVSTLELGDSALYLCASSYISGGAGGDTQYFGPGTRLTVL.

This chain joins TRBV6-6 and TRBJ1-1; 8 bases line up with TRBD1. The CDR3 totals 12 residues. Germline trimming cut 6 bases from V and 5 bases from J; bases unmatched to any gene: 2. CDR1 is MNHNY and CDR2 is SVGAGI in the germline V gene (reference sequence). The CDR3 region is CASRQGETEAFF. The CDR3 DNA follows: TGTGCCAGCAGACAGGGGGAAACTGAAGCTTTCTTT.

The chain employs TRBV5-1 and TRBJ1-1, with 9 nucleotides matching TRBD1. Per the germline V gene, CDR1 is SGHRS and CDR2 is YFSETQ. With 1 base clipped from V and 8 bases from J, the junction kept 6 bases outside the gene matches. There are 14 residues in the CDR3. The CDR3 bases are TGCGCCAGCAGCTTGACAGGGGGCGGCATGGAAGCTTTCTTT. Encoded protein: CASSLTGGGMEAFF.

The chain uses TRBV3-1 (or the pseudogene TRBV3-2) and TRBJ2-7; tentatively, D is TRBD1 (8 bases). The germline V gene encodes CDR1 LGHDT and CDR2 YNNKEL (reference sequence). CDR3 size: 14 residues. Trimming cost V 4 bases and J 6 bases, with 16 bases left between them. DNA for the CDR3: TGTGCCAGCAGCCTTGAGGACAGGGAGGGCGAGCAGTACTTC. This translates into CASSLEDREGEQYF.

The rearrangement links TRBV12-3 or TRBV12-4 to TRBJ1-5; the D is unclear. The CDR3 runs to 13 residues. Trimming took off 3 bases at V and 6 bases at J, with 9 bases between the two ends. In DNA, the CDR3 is TGTGCCAGCAGTTTGTCAGTCCCTCAGCCCCAGCATTTT. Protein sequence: CASSLSVPQPQHF.

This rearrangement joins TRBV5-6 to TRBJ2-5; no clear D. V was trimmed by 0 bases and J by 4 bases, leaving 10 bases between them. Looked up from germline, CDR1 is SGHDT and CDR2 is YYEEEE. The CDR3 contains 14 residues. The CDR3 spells CASSLAGTRETQYF. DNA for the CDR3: TGTGCCAGCAGCTTGGCAGGCACTCGAGAGACCCAGTACTTC.

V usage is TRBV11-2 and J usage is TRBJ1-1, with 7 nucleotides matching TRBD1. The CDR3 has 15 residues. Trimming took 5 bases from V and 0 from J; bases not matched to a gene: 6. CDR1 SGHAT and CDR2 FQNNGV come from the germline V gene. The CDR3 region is CASSTPTGLNTEAFF. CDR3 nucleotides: TGTGCCAGCAGCACCCCGACAGGGTTGAACACTGAAGCTTTCTTT.

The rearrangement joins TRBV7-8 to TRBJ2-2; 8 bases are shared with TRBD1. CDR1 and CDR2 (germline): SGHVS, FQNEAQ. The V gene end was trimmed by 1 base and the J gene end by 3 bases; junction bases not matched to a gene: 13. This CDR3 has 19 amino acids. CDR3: CASSLVNLLGTGHTGELFF. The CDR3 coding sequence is TGTGCCAGCAGCTTAGTAAACCTTTTAGGGACAGGACACACCGGGGAGCTGTTTTTT.

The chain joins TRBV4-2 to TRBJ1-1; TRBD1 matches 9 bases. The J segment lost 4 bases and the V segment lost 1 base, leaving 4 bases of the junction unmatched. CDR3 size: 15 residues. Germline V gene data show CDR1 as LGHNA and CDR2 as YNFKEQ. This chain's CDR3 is CASSQVGTGITEAFF. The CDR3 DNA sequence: TGTGCCAGCAGCCAAGTTGGGACAGGGATCACTGAAGCTTTCTTT.

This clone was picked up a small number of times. The CDR3 loop reads CASSNQGGRGSPLHF. As DNA, the CDR3 is TGTGCCAGTAGTAACCAAGGGGGCAGGGGTTCACCCCTCCACTTT. The J gene is TRBJ1-6, the V gene TRBV19, with TRBD1 matching 7 bases. This CDR3 has 15 amino acids. Looked up from germline, CDR1 is LNHDA and CDR2 is SQIVND (reference sequence). After removal of 4 bases from V and 9 bases from J, the junction contained 9 bases not matched to a gene.

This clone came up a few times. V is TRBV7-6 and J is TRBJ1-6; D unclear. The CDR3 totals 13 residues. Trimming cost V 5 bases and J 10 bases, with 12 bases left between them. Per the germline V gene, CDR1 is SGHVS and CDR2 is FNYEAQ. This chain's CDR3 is CASSPRTGSPLHF. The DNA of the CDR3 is TGTGCCAGCAGCCCGCGAACGGGATCACCCCTCCACTTT.

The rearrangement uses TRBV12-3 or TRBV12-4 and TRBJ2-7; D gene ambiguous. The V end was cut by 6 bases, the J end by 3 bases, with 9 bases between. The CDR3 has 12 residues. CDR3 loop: CASSPGFYEQYF. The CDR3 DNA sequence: TGTGCCAGCAGCCCCGGGTTCTACGAGCAGTACTTC.

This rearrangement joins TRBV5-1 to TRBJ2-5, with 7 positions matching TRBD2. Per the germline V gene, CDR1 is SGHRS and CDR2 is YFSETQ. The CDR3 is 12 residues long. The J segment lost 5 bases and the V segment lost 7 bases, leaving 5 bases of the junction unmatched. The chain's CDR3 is CASGGGSETQYF. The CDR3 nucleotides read TGCGCCAGCGGGGGGGGTTCGGAGACCCAGTACTTC.

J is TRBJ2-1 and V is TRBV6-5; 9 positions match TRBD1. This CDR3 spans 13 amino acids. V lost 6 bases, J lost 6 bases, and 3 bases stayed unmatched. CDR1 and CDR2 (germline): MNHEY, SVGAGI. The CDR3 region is CASRTTGGNEQFF. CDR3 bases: TGTGCCAGCAGGACGACAGGGGGCAATGAGCAGTTCTTC.

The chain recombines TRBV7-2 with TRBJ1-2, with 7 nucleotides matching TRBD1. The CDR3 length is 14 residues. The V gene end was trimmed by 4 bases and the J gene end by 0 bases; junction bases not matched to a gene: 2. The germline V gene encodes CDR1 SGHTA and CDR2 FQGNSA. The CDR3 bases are TGTGCCAGCAGCTGGGACAGCTCTAACTATGGCTACACCTTC. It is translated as CASSWDSSNYGYTF.